A selection of T cell receptor beta chains follows, all from one sample in a study of T-cell memory formation after mild COVID-19. TCRdb redid the calling of the 5' RACE reads with MiXCR, one entry per CDR3 protein. The sample has under 300,000 distinct CDR3 sequences; 15% to 20% are singletons. Source material: PBMCs or a T cell subset sorted from them (not recorded which). The receptors were gathered from a young man who had mild COVID-19 (a few samples of this study predate the infection). Cell type and time point are not known. The CDR3 runs from the conserved cysteine through the conserved F or W. D genes are given only for firm matches. Clone size is stated in some rows and not others, as once, few, many or a class when expanded.

cdr3_nt cdr3_aa clone_size d_call j_call v_call cdr3_length
TGCAGCGTGCGAACAGGGAAGGAGACCCAGTACTTC CSVRTGKETQYF - - TRBJ2-5 TRBV29-1 12
TGTGCCAGCAGTAGTTGGACAGGGACCAATGAAAAACTGTTTTTT CASSSWTGTNEKLFF many TRBD1 TRBJ1-4 TRBV2 15
TGTGCCAGCAGCCTCCTCGGGACATTAGCCAAAAACATTCAGTACTTC CASSLLGTLAKNIQYF few - TRBJ2-4 TRBV6-2/TRBV6-3 16
TGTGCCAGCAGCTTCCGGGACAGGGTGCAAGAGACCCAGTACTTC CASSFRDRVQETQYF few TRBD1 TRBJ2-5 TRBV7-9 15
TGCAGCGTTGTCGGGACCTACTATGGCTACACCTTC CSVVGTYYGYTF few - TRBJ1-2 TRBV29-1 12
TGTGCCAGCAGCCCCCGGAGGCGGGGCGGCACAGATACGCAGTATTTT CASSPRRRGGTDTQYF few - TRBJ2-3 TRBV9 16
TGTGCCTGGAGTTGGGGCTACCAAGAGACCCAGTACTTC CAWSWGYQETQYF few - TRBJ2-5 TRBV30 13
TGTGCCAGCTCACCACCCTCACCGACCTGGGGCTACACCTTC CASSPPSPTWGYTF - - TRBJ1-2 TRBV18 14
TGCGCCAGCAGCCTCCCCCGGGGACAGCTTCTGAACACTGAAGCTTTCTTT CASSLPRGQLLNTEAFF - TRBD1 TRBJ1-1 TRBV5-1 17
TGTGCCAGCAGCCAGTTCTTGACGGCGAGCACCGGGGAGCTGTTTTTT CASSQFLTASTGELFF few - TRBJ2-2 TRBV3-1 16
TGTGCCAGCAGGCCGGAAAACACCGGGGAGCTGTTGTTT CASRPENTGELLF - - TRBJ2-2 TRBV12-3/TRBV12-4 13
TGTGCCAGCAGTTACTGGCGGACTCCTCAGGAGCAGTTCTTC CASSYWRTPQEQFF few - TRBJ2-1 TRBV28 14
TGTGCCAGCAGCGGGGTAGCGGGGGGATGGGATACGCAGTATTTT CASSGVAGGWDTQYF - TRBD2 TRBJ2-3 TRBV5-6 15
TGTGCCAGCAGTTTGTTGCAGGGGCGGGAAAAACTGTTTTTT CASSLLQGREKLFF - - TRBJ1-4 TRBV12-3/TRBV12-4 14
TGTGCCAGCAACCGGGCGGGTAGCAATCAGCCCCAGCATTTT CASNRAGSNQPQHF - - TRBJ1-5 TRBV27 14
TGCGCCAGCAGCCACCCGGTGGTAGCGGCCTACAATGAGCAGTTCTTC CASSHPVVAAYNEQFF - - TRBJ2-1 TRBV4-1 16
TGCAGCGTTAACAGGGAGGGCACTGAAGCTTTCTTT CSVNREGTEAFF - - TRBJ1-1 TRBV29-1 12
TGCGCCAGCAGCTTGGGCGTCTACGAGCAGTACTTC CASSLGVYEQYF few - TRBJ2-7 TRBV5-1 12
TGTGCCAGCAGCCAGGGATACGATGGCTACACCTTC CASSQGYDGYTF - - TRBJ1-2 TRBV7-2 12
TGTGCCAGCAGCCGCACAGGGCTAGCCAAAAACATTCAGTACTTC CASSRTGLAKNIQYF - - TRBJ2-4 TRBV11-1 15
TGCAGTGCTAGGCCAGGCACAGATACGCAGTATTTT CSARPGTDTQYF - - TRBJ2-3 TRBV20-1 12
TGTGCCAGCAGTGGCGCGGGACAGGGCTACGAGCAGTACTTC CASSGAGQGYEQYF - TRBD1 TRBJ2-7 TRBV25-1 14
TGTGCCAGCAGCGTACAGGGAAGCGGCCCTGGAAACACCATATATTTT CASSVQGSGPGNTIYF few - TRBJ1-3 TRBV7-2 16
TGTGCCAGCACCCCGAACGTGGGATACCAAGAGACCCAGTACTTC CASTPNVGYQETQYF few - TRBJ2-5 TRBV11-2 15
TGCAGTGCTAGAATCTCGGGCCCGGATACGCAGTATTTT CSARISGPDTQYF few - TRBJ2-3 TRBV20-1 13
TGTGCCAGCATTTCCATCCGACAGGGGAATACCTACGAGCAGTACTTC CASISIRQGNTYEQYF few TRBD1 TRBJ2-7 TRBV12-3/TRBV12-4 16
TGTGCCAGCTCACCCCCTATCCAAGAGACCCAGTACTTC CASSPPIQETQYF - - TRBJ2-5 TRBV18 13
TGTGCCAGCAGTTTAATGGGGTCAAGGGGCTACACCTTC CASSLMGSRGYTF few - TRBJ1-2 TRBV12-3/TRBV12-4 13
TGCAGTGCTGACAGGTTGATGGAGAACTATGGCTACACCTTC CSADRLMENYGYTF few - TRBJ1-2 TRBV20-1 14
TGTGCCACCAGTGATTTAGTCACGGGATACGGAGAGACCCAGTACTTC CATSDLVTGYGETQYF - - TRBJ2-5 TRBV24-1 16
TGTGCCAGTAGTATAGGCCCTCGGACAGTCTATGGCTACACCTTC CASSIGPRTVYGYTF - - TRBJ1-2 TRBV19 15
TGTGCCAGCAGCTTAGGACAGCTTAGCGGGGGCTACGAGCAGTACTTC CASSLGQLSGGYEQYF few TRBD2 TRBJ2-7 TRBV7-6 16
TGCAGTGCCGGCCGGACAGGGAGGGTCTATGGCTACACCTTC CSAGRTGRVYGYTF many TRBD1 TRBJ1-2 TRBV20-1 14
TGTGCCAGCAGTTACTCGTCTGGCCAAGAGACCCAGTACTTC CASSYSSGQETQYF few - TRBJ2-5 TRBV6-2/TRBV6-3 14
TGTGCCAGCAGCCAAGCGGACAGGGGGCGAGAGACCCAGTACTTC CASSQADRGRETQYF few TRBD1 TRBJ2-5 TRBV11-3 15
TGTGCCAGCTCACCACTTATGGGGGATACGCAGTATTTT CASSPLMGDTQYF - - TRBJ2-3 TRBV18 13
TGCGCCAGCAGCACGGCCCCCGGGACTAGCGGGACAGATACGCAGTATTTT CASSTAPGTSGTDTQYF many TRBD2 TRBJ2-3 TRBV5-1 17
TGCAGTGCATCGGACAGGGGCCAGCCCCAGCATTTT CSASDRGQPQHF - TRBD1 TRBJ1-5 TRBV20-1 12
TGTGCCAGCAGTTCATTTGGGGGGGACAATGAGCAGTTCTTC CASSSFGGDNEQFF few TRBD2 TRBJ2-1 TRBV12-3/TRBV12-4 14
TGCAGCGTTGAAAGTAGGGACTATGGCTACACCTTC CSVESRDYGYTF few - TRBJ1-2 TRBV29-1 12